This TCR beta chain was recorded in a study of response to subunit inactivated influenza vaccine. Study-level points and caveats: Seasonal influenza vaccination, on each occasion, was suggested by the authors to recruit few new T cells.

V gave up 4 bases and J gave up 7 bases, with 7 bases separating them. This CDR3 has 12 residues. The V gene's germline CDR1 is SEHNR and CDR2 FQNEAQ (reference sequence). MiXCR, run by TCRdb on the RT-PCR reads, gives a single entry per CDR3 protein. Of a few hundred thousand distinct CDR3 sequences listed, approximately 7.3% are singletons. Points on this clonotype: Its specificity is unknown.

The receptor was derived from a man aged 50 to 69 who received an inactivated influenza vaccine. This sequence joins TRBV7-9 and TRBJ2-2; maybe TRBD2 (5 bases). Sequencing used PBMCs from blood, obtained 23 months after vaccination. This CDR3 is CASSSEGGELFF. The CDR3 coding sequence is TGTGCCAGCAGCTCCGAGGGCGGGGAGCTGTTTTTT.